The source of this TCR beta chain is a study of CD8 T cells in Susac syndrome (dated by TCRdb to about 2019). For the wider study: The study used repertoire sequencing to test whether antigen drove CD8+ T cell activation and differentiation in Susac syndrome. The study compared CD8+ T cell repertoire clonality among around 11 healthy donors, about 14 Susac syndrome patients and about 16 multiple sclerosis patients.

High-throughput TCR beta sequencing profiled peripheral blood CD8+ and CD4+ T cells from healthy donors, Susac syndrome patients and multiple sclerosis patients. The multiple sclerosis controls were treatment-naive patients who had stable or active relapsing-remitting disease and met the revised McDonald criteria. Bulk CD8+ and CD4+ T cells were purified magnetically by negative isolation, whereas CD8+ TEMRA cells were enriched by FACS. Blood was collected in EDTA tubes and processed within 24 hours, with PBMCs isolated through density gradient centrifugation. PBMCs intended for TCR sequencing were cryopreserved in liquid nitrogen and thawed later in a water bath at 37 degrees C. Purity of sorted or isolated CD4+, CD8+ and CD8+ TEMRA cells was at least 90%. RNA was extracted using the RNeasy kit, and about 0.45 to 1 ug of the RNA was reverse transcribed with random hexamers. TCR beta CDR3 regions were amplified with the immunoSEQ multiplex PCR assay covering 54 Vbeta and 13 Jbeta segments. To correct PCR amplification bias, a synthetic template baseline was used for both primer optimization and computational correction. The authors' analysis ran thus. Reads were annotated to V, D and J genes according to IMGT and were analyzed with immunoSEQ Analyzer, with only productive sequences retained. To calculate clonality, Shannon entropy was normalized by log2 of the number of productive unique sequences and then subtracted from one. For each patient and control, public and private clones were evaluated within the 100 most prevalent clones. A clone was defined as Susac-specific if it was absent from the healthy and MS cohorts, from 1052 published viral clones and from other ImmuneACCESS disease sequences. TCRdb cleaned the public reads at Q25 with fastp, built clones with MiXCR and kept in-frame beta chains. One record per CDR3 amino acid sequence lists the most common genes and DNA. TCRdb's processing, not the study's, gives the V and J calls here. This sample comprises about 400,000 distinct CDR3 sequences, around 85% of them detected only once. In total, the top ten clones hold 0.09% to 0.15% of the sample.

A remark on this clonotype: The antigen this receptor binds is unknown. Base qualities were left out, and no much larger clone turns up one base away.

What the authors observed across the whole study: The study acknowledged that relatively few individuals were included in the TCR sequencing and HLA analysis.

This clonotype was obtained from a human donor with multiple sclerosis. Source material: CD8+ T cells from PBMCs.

The DNA sequence is TGTGCCAGCAGTTTTATAGTAGCGGGAACCTACGAGCAGTACTTC. Translation gives CASSFIVAGTYEQYF. The sequence joins TRBV28 to TRBJ2-7; TRBD2 lines up with 8 middle nucleotides. For CDR1 and CDR2, the germline V gene lists MDHEN and SYDVKM. V and J are trimmed by 3 bases and 2 bases, and the gene matches miss 6 bases of the junction. The CDR3 runs 15 residues from the cysteine to the phenylalanine. Just CDR3 DNA is preserved here, 45 bases in frame from base 1. Supplemented by the reference TRBV28 and TRBJ2-7 proteins around the CDR3, the complete variable domain is DVKVTQSSRYLVKRTGEKVFLECVQDMDHENMFWYRQDPGLGLRLIYFSYDVKMKEKGDIPEGYSVSREKKERFSLILESASTNQTSMYLCASSFIVAGTYEQYFGPGTRLTVT.